These T cell receptor beta chains were read from a single sample in a study of blood T cell repertoires in COVID-19. Repertoires were generated with immunoSEQ multiplex PCR, while TCRdb's copy carries only in-frame clones and drops some. The sample shows about 240,000 clones, 70% to 90% of them seen only once. Source material: peripheral blood. Source of these receptors: a woman aged 40-49 years who had recovered from COVID-19. CDR3s include the opening cysteine and the closing phenylalanine or tryptophan. D genes are given only for firm matches. Expanded clones are given a class, and other clones once, few, many or no size at all.

>once|TRBV30|TRBJ2-1|TRBD1
TGTGCCTGGAGTGTTTTGGACAGGGAGCAGTTCTTC
CAWSVLDREQFF
>-|TRBV6-5|TRBJ2-1|TRBD2
TGTGCCAGCAGTTACCGCGGGAGCTCCTACAATGAGCAGTTCTTC
CASSYRGSSYNEQFF
>-|TRBV14|TRBJ2-1|TRBD1
TGTGCCAGCAGCCGAAACAGGGGGAATGAGCAGTTCTTC
CASSRNRGNEQFF
>-|TRBV2|TRBJ2-3|TRBD2
TGTGCCAGCAGTGCCGGGACTAGCGGGAGGGCCGCAGATACGCAGTATTTT
CASSAGTSGRAADTQYF
>-|TRBV3-1/TRBV3-2|TRBJ1-6|-
TGTGCCAGCAGCACGACACCTAATAATTCACCCCTCCACTTT
CASSTTPNNSPLHF
>once|TRBV5-1|TRBJ2-1|TRBD2
TGCGCCAGCAGCATTAGCGGGAGCGGGAATGAGCAGTTCTTC
CASSISGSGNEQFF
>-|TRBV29-1|TRBJ1-1|-
TGCAGCGGAAGGGGGACCAGGGAGGGGAACACTGAAGCTTTCTTT
CSGRGTREGNTEAFF
>-|TRBV29-1|TRBJ1-2|-
TGCAGCGTCCGAAGGGGCGGGACTGGTCCCTATGGCTACACCTTC
CSVRRGGTGPYGYTF
>-|TRBV9|TRBJ2-7|TRBD2
TGTGCCAGCAGCCCCACCGGGACTAGCGCCTACGAGCAGTACTTC
CASSPTGTSAYEQYF
>-|TRBV30|TRBJ2-5|-
TGTGCCTGGACCAGGGGTGGCGGTTGGGCCCAGTACTTC
CAWTRGGGWAQYF
>-|TRBV30|TRBJ2-5|-
TGTGCCTGGAGCCCCGGGACCTACGGGGGCCAAGAGACCCAGTACTTC
CAWSPGTYGGQETQYF
>once|TRBV29-1|TRBJ1-3|-
TGCAGCGTTGAGTGGCCAAACTCTGGAAACACCATATATTTT
CSVEWPNSGNTIYF
>-|TRBV9|TRBJ2-7|TRBD2
TGTGCCAGCAGCGCCTTAGCGGGAGGGTCCGAGCAGTACTTC
CASSALAGGSEQYF
>-|TRBV5-1|TRBJ1-3|-
TGCGCCAGCAGCTTGGCCGCCGGACTCTCTGGAAACACCATATATTTT
CASSLAAGLSGNTIYF
>once|TRBV5-4|TRBJ1-5|-
TGTGCCAGCAGCTTGGGTTCAGGTTCGCCCCAGCATTTT
CASSLGSGSPQHF
>-|TRBV4-2|TRBJ2-3|-
TGTGCCAGCAGCCAAGATGGGCGGGGCGTGTACACAGATACGCAGTATTTT
CASSQDGRGVYTDTQYF
>-|TRBV21-1|TRBJ2-1|-
TGTGCCAGCAGCAAATTGGCCCCGCCGGGACTAGCTAACGAGCAGTTCTTC
CASSKLAPPGLANEQFF
>-|TRBV9|TRBJ2-5|TRBD2
TGTGCCAGCAGCGCGGGGACTAGCAGACACCAAGAGACCCAGTACTTC
CASSAGTSRHQETQYF
>-|TRBV19|TRBJ2-5|-
TGTGCCAGTAGTCCCCAGAGTAGCGGCAAGACCCAGTACTTC
CASSPQSSGKTQYF
>-|TRBV29-1|TRBJ2-3|-
TGCAGCGTTACCAAGTGGGGGGGCCGCACAGATACGCAGTATTTT
CSVTKWGGRTDTQYF
>-|TRBV25-1|TRBJ1-6|-
TGTGCCAGCAGTGAATGGATTGGACATGGGGATAATTCACCCCTCCACTTT
CASSEWIGHGDNSPLHF